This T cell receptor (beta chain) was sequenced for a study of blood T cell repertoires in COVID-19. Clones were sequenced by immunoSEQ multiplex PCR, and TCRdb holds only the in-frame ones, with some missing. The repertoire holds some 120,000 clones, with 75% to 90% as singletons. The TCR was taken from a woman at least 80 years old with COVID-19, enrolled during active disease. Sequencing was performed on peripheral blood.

In DNA form, the CDR3 reads TGTGCCAGCAGCGTAGTCGGTTTGAGCACAGATACGCAGTATTTT. It translates to CASSVVGLSTDTQYF. The chain has TRBV9 and TRBJ2-3; unclear D gene. Trimming left V 0 bases short and J 0 bases short, with 8 bases between. The CDR3 consists of 15 residues. Germline values: CDR1 SGDLS, CDR2 YYNGEE. The complete variable domain, with remaining parts taken from reference TRBV9 and TRBJ2-3, reads DSGVTQTPKHLITATGQRVTLRCSPRSGDLSVYWYQQSLDQGLQFLIQYYNGEERAKGNILERFSAQQFPDLHSELNLSSLELGDSALYFCASSVVGLSTDTQYFGPGTRLTVL.